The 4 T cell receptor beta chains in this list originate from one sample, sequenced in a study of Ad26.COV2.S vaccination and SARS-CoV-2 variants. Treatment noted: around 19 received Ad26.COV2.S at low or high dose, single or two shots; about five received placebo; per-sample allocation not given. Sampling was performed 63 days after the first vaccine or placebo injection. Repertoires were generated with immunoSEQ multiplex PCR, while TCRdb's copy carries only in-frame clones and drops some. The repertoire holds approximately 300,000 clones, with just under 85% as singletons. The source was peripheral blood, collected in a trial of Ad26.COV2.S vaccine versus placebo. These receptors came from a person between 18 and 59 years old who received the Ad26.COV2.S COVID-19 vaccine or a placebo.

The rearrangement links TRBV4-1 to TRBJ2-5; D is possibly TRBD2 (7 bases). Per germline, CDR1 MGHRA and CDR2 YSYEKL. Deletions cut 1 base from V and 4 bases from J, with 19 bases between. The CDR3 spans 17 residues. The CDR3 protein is CASSQAPFGGPGETQYF. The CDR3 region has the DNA TGCGCCAGCAGCCAAGCCCCCTTCGGGGGGCCAGGAGAGACCCAGTACTTC.

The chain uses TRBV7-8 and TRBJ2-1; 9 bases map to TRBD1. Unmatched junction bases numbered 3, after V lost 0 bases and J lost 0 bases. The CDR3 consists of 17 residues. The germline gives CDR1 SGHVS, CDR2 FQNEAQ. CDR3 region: CASSLATGGSSYNEQFF. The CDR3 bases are TGTGCCAGCAGCTTAGCGACAGGGGGGAGCTCCTACAATGAGCAGTTCTTC.

The CDR3 spells CASSPIPANVGAEQYF. The CDR3 bases are TGTGCCAGCAGCCCCATCCCTGCGAACGTGGGGGCCGAGCAGTACTTC. V is TRBV7-6 and J is TRBJ2-7; possibly TRBD1 for D (6 bases). The V gene's germline CDR1 is SGHVS and CDR2 FNYEAQ. The CDR3 extends over 16 amino acids. Trimming took 5 bases from V and 6 from J, leaving 23 bases between them.

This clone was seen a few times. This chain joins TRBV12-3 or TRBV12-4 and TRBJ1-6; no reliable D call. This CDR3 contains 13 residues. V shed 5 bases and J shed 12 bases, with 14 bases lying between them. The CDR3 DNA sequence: TGTGCCAGCAGTATCCTTCTAGGGAGACCCCTCCACTTT. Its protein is CASSILLGRPLHF.